The subject of this entry is one T cell receptor (beta chain). This clonotype was seen more than once but under ten times. Its target antigen remains unknown. There are no base qualities to consult, and no much larger clone falls within one base. The data derive from a study of identical twins (dated by TCRdb to about 2016). Broadly, across the study: The study deep-sequenced TCR alpha and beta repertoires from monozygotic twins, unrelated adults of various ages and cord blood to test whether fetal clonotypes persist. To rule out contamination, the twin experiments were replicated at different times with different library preparation protocols.

All donors were healthy Caucasians. Three pairs of female monozygotic twins, all aged roughly 18 to 30 years, were included in the twin cohort. Positive isolation kits from Invitrogen were used to isolate the CD4+ and CD8+ T cell populations. Beyond this particular receptor, the publication reports: Out-of-frame TCR alpha sharing in monozygotic twins was systematically underestimated by recombination models, whereas sharing between unrelated individuals was in agreement with the recombination models. Conclusions relied on cross-sectional statistical analysis, since the same donors could not be followed over many years. Fewer insertions were carried by abundant cord blood beta clonotypes; a weaker similar trend was observed in young adult naive repertoires, while no such trend was observed in memory repertoires. Compared with coincidental sharing between unrelated individuals, out-of-frame TCR alpha sequences shared between twins showed an excess of sequences with low generation probability. The excess sharing between twins in beta out-of-frame sequences was weaker because fewer shared sequences reduced the signal-to-noise ratio. Invariant T cells such as MAIT and iNKT could partly confound zero-insertion analyses, although diverse VJ usage argued against such confounding for most clonotypes.

The library was generated by 5' RACE. The data were produced on an Illumina HiSeq 2000. Template switching introduced a universal primer binding site; the final cDNA contained a unique molecular identifier, enabling accurate counting of TCR cDNA molecules. Specific primers in the conserved constant-segment region were used to synthesize first-strand cDNA for the TCR alpha and beta chains. To control for contamination, every cDNA library was double barcoded, receiving both a SMART-Mk sample barcode and Illumina barcodes. TruSeq adapter sequences and Illumina sample barcodes were added in two successive PCR steps. TCR alpha and beta cDNA libraries were sequenced on the Illumina HiSeq platform with custom primers. The paper's data handling went like this. Raw reads were processed with MiGEC to extract unique molecular identifiers, and MiXCR was used to determine CDR3 positions. Recombination models were inferred per individual with the repgenHMM and IGoR tools using an EM algorithm. Shared clonotype analysis was performed with the tcR package in R, normalizing sharing by the product of cloneset sizes. To study raw recombination without the effects of thymic and clonal selection, out-of-frame nonproductive sequences were analyzed. TCRdb handled the public reads itself, with Q25 trimming in fastp and clone calling in MiXCR, and kept productive beta chains. Each entry merges the rows of one CDR3 protein and shows their most common DNA and genes. The V and J calls reflect TCRdb's pipeline rather than the authors' work. The sample table lists about 340,000 distinct CDR3 sequences, roughly an eighth of them with a count of one. The ten top clones hold roughly 7.8% of the sample.

The CDR3 measures 13 amino acids from cysteine to phenylalanine. This entry keeps only the CDR3 DNA: 39 bases, framed from base 1. V loses 3 bases at its end and J loses 5 bases; junction bases beyond the gene matches: 2. In the germline V gene, CDR1 corresponds to SGDLS and CDR2 to YYNGEE. The data also belong to a second study, concerning yellow fever vaccine responses in identical twins. Reported in the second study: According to the authors, in identical twins the way T cells responded to vaccination appeared partly convergent and partly personalized. In identical twins, the study followed T cell clones that responded to the vaccine with precision.

The sample consisted of CD8+ T cells sorted from blood. This receptor was identified in a young woman in good health. Here the chain combines TRBV9 and TRBJ2-5, with TRBD1 matching 9 junction bases. The CDR3: CASSGGTGETQYF. The nucleotide sequence is TGTGCCAGCAGCGGCGGGACAGGGGAGACCCAGTACTTC.